This T cell receptor (beta chain) was sequenced during a study of regulatory T cells in long-lasting Graves disease. Stated time point: newly diagnosed GD, antithyroid drugs for less than 3 months. TCR sequences were obtained from RNA taken from PBMCs. The source of the patients was an endocrinology department in Xi'an, China. Arm-PCR of CDR3 regions and iRepertoire HTBI primers were the basis on which TCR beta libraries were built. Using its own MiXCR run on the multiplex PCR reads, TCRdb lists one record per CDR3 protein. Of about 400,000 distinct CDR3 sequences in the sample, around 16% were seen once. This specimen was peripheral blood mononuclear cells (PBMCs), taken at new diagnosis, from a patient treated with antithyroid drugs. The source of this sequence is a female donor with Graves disease.

As DNA, the CDR3 is TGCGCCAGCGGAGGGACTAGCGGGAACACCGGGGAGCTGTTTTTT. Encoded protein: CASGGTSGNTGELFF. The chain employs TRBV5-1 and TRBJ2-2; TRBD2 matches at 11 bases. Germline V gene data show CDR1 as SGHRS and CDR2 as YFSETQ. The V gene end was trimmed by 7 bases and the J gene end by 1 base; junction bases not matched to a gene: 3. This CDR3 is 15 amino acids long.